This T cell receptor (beta chain) was recovered during a study of T cells in Graves' hyperthyroidism and ophthalmopathy. Points from the study as a whole: Ophthalmopathy and stable hyperthyroidism were told apart by a 13 V-J model.

This clonotype was seen more than once but under ten times. Its antigen is undetermined. What was amplified from RNA transcripts were TCR beta CDR3 regions. HTBI primers drove first-round RT-PCR of the TCR CDR3. TCRdb redid the calling of the multiplex PCR reads with MiXCR, one entry per CDR3 protein. The sample records about 340,000 distinct CDR3 sequences, about 18% being singletons. Uncontrolled infection, other autoimmune disease, pregnancy or lactation barred patients from enrollment. Together with thyroid ultrasound, orbital computed tomography, serum thyroxine and TRAb, clinical symptoms were used for diagnoses. This clonotype was obtained from a woman aged 45-59 years with Graves' hyperthyroidism. The sequenced sample consisted of blood.

CDR3 coding DNA: TGTGCCAGCAGCTCCGCCCTAGCGCGCACAGATACGCAGTATTTT. Translated, it gives CASSSALARTDTQYF. The rearrangement joins TRBV13 to TRBJ2-3; D perhaps matches TRBD2 (6 bases). CDR1 PRHDT and CDR2 FYEKMQ come from the germline V gene (reference sequence). V lost 4 bases and J 1 base, leaving 12 bases between the germline ends. The CDR3 sequence is 15 residues long.